This T cell receptor beta chain was found in a study of T cells in Graves' hyperthyroidism and ophthalmopathy. V shed 3 bases, J shed 2 bases, and the junction held 9 bases outside the gene matches. Germline V lookup: CDR1 KGHSH, CDR2 LQKENI. The CDR3 spans 16 residues. Amplification of TCR beta CDR3 regions was performed using RNA transcripts as template. Initially, a first-round RT-PCR of the TCR CDR3 employed the HTBI primer set. TCRdb re-called the multiplex PCR reads through MiXCR, storing one row per CDR3 protein. The table has around 430,000 distinct CDR3 sequences, about 15% seen once; the top ten hold 32%. This clonotype was found a few times.

This clonotype was obtained from a woman in her twenties or thirties with Graves' hyperthyroidism. The V and J genes are TRBV18 and TRBJ2-7, with 8 bases matching TRBD1. The specimen sequenced was blood. The chain's CDR3 is CASSPLPDRAPYEQYF. The DNA of the CDR3 is TGTGCCAGCTCACCTCTGCCGGACAGGGCACCCTACGAGCAGTACTTC.